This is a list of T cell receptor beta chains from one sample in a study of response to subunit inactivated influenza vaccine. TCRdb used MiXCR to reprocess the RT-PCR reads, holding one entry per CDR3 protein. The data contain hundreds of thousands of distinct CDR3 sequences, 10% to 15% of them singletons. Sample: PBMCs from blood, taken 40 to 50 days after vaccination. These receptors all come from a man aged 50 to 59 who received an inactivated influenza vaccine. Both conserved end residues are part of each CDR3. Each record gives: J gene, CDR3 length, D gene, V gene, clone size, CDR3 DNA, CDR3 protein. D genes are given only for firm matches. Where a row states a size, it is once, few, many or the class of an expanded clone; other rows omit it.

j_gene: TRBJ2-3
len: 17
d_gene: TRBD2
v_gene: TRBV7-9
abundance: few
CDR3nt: TGTGCCAGCAGCTTAGCGGGTGCGGGAGGGCCGGCAGATACGCAGTATTTT
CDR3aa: CASSLAGAGGPADTQYF

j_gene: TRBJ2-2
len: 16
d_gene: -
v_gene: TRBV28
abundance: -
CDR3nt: TGTGCCAGCAGTTTTCCGGCCAGGGGCGGCACCGGGGAGCTGTTTTTT
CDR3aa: CASSFPARGGTGELFF

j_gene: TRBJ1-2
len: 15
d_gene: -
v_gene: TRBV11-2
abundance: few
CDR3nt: TGTGCCAGCAGCCCCCAGAGGATCGGCAACTATGGCTACACCTTC
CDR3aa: CASSPQRIGNYGYTF

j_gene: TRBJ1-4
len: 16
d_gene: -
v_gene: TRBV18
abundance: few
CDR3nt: TGTGCCAGCTCACCTTCCGGCGGGGCTCATAATGAAAAACTGTTTTTT
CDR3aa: CASSPSGGAHNEKLFF

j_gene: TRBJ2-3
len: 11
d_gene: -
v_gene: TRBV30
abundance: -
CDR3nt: TGTGCCTGGAGTGTAAAGGATACGCAGTATTTT
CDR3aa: CAWSVKDTQYF

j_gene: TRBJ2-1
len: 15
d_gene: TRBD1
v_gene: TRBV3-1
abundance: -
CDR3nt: TGTGCCAGCAGCCCACGGTGGACAGGGGGGAATGAGCAGTTCTTC
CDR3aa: CASSPRWTGGNEQFF

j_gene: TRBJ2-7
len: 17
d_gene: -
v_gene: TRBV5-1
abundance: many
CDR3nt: TGCGCCAGCAGCTTGCCACCCCCGGACGGATTAGCCTACGAGCAGTACTTC
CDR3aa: CASSLPPPDGLAYEQYF

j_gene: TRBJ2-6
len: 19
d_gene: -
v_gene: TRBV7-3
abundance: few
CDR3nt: TGTGCCAGCAGCGCCTCAACGGACCCTAAAAGCTCTGGGGCCAACGTCCTGACTTTC
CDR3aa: CASSASTDPKSSGANVLTF

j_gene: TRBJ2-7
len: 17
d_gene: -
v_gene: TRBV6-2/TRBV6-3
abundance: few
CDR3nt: TGTGCCAGCAGTTACGGCTCGCGGGCAGGGGAGGCCTACGAGCAGTACTTC
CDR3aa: CASSYGSRAGEAYEQYF

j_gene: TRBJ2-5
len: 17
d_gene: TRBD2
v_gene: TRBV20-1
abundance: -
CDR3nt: TGCAGTGCTAGAGGCGTCGGACTAGCTGTGTTTCAAGAGACCCAGTACTTC
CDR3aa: CSARGVGLAVFQETQYF

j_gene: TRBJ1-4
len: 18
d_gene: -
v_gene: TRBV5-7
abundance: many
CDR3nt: TGTGCCAGCAGTCCAAGACAGGACCCCTTCGCAACTAATGAAAAACTGTTTTTT
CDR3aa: CASSPRQDPFATNEKLFF

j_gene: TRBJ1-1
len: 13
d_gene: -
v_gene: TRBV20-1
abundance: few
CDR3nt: TGCAGTGCTAGAGTGGGCCGATTGGGTGAAGCTTTCTTT
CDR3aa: CSARVGRLGEAFF

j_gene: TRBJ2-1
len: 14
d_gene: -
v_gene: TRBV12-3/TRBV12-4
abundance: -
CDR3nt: TGTGCCAGCAGTTTAAGGGCGATAGCGAATGAGCAGTTCTTC
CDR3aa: CASSLRAIANEQFF

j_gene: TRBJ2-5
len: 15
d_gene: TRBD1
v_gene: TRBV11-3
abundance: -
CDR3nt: TGTGCCAGCAGCTTAGGGACAGGGGGTCTGGAGACCCAGTACTTC
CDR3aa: CASSLGTGGLETQYF

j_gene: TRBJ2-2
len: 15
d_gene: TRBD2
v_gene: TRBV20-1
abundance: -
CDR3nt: TGCAGTGCCCCCGCACTAGCGGGATCCACCGGGGAGCTGTTTTTT
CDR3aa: CSAPALAGSTGELFF

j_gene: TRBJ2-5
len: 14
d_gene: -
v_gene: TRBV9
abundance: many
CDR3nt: TGTGCCAGCAGCGTAGGTGGCGGCCAAGAGACCCAGTACTTC
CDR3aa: CASSVGGGQETQYF

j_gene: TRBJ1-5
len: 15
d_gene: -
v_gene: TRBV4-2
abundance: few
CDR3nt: TGTGCCAGCAGCCAAGATCGAACCGAGAATCAGCCCCAGCATTTT
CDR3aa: CASSQDRTENQPQHF

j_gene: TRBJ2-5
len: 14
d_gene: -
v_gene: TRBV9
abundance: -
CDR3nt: TGTGCCAGCAGCGGCCGGGACTCCCAAGAGACCCAGTACTTC
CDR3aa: CASSGRDSQETQYF

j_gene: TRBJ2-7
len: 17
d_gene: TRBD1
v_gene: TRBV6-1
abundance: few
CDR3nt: TGTGCCAGCAGTCCCCGGGACAGGGGTCGTAGCTCCTACGAGCAGTACTTC
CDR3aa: CASSPRDRGRSSYEQYF

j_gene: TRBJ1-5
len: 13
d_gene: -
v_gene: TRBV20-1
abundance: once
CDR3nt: TGCAGTGCTAGAGAAGAGAGCAATCAGCCCCAGCATTTT
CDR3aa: CSAREESNQPQHF

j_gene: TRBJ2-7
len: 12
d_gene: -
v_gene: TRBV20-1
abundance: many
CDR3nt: TGCAGTGCTAGAGAAGGGGCCTACGAGCAGTACTTC
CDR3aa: CSAREGAYEQYF

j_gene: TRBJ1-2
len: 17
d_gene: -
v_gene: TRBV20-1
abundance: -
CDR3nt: TGCAGTGCTAGAGATATCCGGGTGGGAGGGCTAGGTTTCGGCTACACCTTC
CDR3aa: CSARDIRVGGLGFGYTF

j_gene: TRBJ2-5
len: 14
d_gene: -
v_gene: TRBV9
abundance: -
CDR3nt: TGTGCCAGCAGCCCACGGGGAATCCAAGAGACCCAGTACTTC
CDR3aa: CASSPRGIQETQYF

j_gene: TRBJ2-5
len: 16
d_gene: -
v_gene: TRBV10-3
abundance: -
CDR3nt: TGTGCCATCAGTGAGTCCTGGGCAGAGTCCCAAGAGACCCAGTACTTC
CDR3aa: CAISESWAESQETQYF

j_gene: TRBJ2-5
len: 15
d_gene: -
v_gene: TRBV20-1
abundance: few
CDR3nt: TGCAGTGTACCTCCACCGGGAGTCAAACAAGAGACCCAGTACTTC
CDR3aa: CSVPPPGVKQETQYF

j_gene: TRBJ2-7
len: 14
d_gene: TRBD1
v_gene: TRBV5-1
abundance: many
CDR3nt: TGCGCCAGCAGCTCCAGGGGGCTCTCCTACGAGCAGTACTTC
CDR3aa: CASSSRGLSYEQYF

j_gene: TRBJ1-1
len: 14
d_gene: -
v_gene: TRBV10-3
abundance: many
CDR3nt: TGTGCCATCAGTGACGGCAGGGCGAACACTGAAGCTTTCTTT
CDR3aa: CAISDGRANTEAFF

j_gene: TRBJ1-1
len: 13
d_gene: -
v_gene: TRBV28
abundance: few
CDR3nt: TGTGCCACCTTAGGGACTGCGAACACTGAAGCTTTCTTT
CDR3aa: CATLGTANTEAFF

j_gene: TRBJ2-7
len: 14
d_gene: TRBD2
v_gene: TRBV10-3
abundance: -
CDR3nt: TGTGCCATCAGGCCGGGACTAGCGGGAGAACGGCAGTACTTC
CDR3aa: CAIRPGLAGERQYF

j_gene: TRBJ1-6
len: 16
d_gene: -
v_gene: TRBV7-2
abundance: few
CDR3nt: TGTGCCAGCAGCACACGGGTCCGCGCCTATAATTCACCCCTCCACTTT
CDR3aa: CASSTRVRAYNSPLHF

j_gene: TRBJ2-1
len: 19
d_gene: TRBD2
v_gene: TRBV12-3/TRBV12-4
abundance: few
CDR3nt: TGTACCTTCAGTTCAGGGACTAGCGGGAGGGCCAGGTCCTACAATGAGCAGTTCTTC
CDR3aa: CTFSSGTSGRARSYNEQFF

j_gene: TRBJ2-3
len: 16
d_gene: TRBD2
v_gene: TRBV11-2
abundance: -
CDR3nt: TGTGCCAGCAGCTTAGGCCGGGGGGAACACACAGATACGCAGTATTTT
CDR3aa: CASSLGRGEHTDTQYF

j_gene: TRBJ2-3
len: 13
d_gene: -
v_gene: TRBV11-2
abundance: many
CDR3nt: TGTGCCAGCAGCCGGGGGGCTTTAGATACGCAGTATTTT
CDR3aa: CASSRGALDTQYF

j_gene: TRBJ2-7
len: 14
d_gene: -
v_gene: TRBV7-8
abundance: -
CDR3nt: TGTGCCAGCAGCTTAGTCCTGGACTTCTACGAGCAGTACTTC
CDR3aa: CASSLVLDFYEQYF

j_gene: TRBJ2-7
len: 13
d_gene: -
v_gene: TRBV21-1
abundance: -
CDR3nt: TGTGCCAGCAGCAAGGGACTAGCGGAAGAGCAGTACTTC
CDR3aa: CASSKGLAEEQYF

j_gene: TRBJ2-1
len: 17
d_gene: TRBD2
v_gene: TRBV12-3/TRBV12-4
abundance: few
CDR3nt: TGTGCCAGCAGTCCAGGTGGTGTTAGCGGGGGGGGCAATGAGCAGTTCTTC
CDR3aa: CASSPGGVSGGGNEQFF

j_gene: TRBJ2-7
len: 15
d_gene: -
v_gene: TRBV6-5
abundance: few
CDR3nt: TGTGCCAGCAGTTACTCCCCCCCCAGGGTCTACGAGCAGTACTTC
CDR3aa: CASSYSPPRVYEQYF

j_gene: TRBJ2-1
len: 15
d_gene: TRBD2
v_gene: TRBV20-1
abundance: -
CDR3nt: TGCAGTGCTAGATTTCGGGACTACTCCTACAATGAGCAGTTCTTC
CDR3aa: CSARFRDYSYNEQFF

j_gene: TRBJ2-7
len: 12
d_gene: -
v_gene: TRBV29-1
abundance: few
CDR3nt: TGCAGCGTTGCCGCTGACCATTACGAGCAGTACTTC
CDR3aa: CSVAADHYEQYF

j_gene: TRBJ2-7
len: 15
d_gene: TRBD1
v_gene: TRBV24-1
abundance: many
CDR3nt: TGTGCCACCAGTGACCCACGGACAGGGCAATACGAGCAGTACTTC
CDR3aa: CATSDPRTGQYEQYF

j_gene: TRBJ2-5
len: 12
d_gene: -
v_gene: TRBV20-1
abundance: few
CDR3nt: TGTGTTGGAGGACGGAACCAAGAGACCCAGTACTTC
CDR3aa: CVGGRNQETQYF

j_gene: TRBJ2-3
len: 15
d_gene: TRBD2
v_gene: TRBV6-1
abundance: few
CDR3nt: TGTGCCAGCATTCATAGCGGGAGAAGCACAGATACGCAGTATTTT
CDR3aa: CASIHSGRSTDTQYF

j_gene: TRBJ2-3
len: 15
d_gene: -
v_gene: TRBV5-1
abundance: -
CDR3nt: TGCGCCAGCAGCACTCGGGGGGCCCGCACAGATACGCAGTATTTT
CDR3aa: CASSTRGARTDTQYF

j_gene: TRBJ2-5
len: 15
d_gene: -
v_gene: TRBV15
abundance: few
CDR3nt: TGTGCCACCAGCAGAGACGGGGGATTAAGAGAGACCCAGTACTTC
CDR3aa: CATSRDGGLRETQYF

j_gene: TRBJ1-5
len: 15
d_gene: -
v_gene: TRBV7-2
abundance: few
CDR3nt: TGTGCCAGCAGCGGCTCGTGGGGCCTCAATCAGCCCCAGCATTTT
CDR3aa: CASSGSWGLNQPQHF

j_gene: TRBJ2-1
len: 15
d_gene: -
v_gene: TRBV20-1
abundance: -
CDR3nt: TGCTGTGCTAGAGATACGGGGGCCCCCTACAATGAGCAGTTCTTC
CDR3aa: CCARDTGAPYNEQFF

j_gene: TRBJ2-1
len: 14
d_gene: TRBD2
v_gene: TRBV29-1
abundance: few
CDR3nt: TGCAGCGTTGAACTAGCGGGGTTCTACAATGAGCAGTTCTTC
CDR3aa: CSVELAGFYNEQFF

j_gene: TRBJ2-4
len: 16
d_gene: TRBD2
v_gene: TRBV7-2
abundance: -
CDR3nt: TGTGCCAGCAGCTTAGCACAGCGGGGGGGACAAAACATTCAGTACTTC
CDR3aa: CASSLAQRGGQNIQYF

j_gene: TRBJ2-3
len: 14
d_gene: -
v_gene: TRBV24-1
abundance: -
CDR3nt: TGTGCCACCAGTGATTTGGGGGACACAGATACGCAGTATTTT
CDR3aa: CATSDLGDTDTQYF

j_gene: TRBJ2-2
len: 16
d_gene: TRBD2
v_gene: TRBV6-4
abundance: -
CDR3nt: TGTGCCGGCAGACCAACTAGCGGGGGCTACACCGGGGAGCTGTTTTTT
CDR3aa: CAGRPTSGGYTGELFF

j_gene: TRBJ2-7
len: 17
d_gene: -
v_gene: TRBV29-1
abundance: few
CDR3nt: TGCAGCGTTGAATCTTTTCTGGGTGGGAGGTTCTCCTACGAGCAGTACTTC
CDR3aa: CSVESFLGGRFSYEQYF

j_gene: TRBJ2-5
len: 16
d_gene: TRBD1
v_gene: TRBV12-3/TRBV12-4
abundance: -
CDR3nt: TGTGCCAGCAGTAACCGCCAGACAGGGGGCCGGGAGACCCAGTACTTC
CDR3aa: CASSNRQTGGRETQYF